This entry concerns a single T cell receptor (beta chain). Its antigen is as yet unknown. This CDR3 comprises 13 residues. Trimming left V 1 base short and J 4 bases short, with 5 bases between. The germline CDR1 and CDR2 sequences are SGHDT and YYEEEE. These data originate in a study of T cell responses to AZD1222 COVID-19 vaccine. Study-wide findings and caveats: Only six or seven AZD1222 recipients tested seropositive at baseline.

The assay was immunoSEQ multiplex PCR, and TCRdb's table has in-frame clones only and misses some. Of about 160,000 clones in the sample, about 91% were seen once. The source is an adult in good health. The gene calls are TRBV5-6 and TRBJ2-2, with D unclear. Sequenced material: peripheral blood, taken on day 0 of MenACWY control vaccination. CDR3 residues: CASSLTATGELFF. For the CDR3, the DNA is TGTGCCAGCAGCTTGACAGCCACCGGGGAGCTGTTTTTT.